These T cell receptor beta chains were read from a single sample in a study of T cell changes during pregnancy in multiple sclerosis. Only in-frame clones appear in the TCRdb table, and some are missing; sequencing was by immunoSEQ multiplex PCR. The table lists about 32,000 clones, roughly 89% of them singletons. The sample was CD8+ T cells from peripheral blood mononuclear cells, taken in the first trimester of pregnancy. The receptors were sampled from a female donor with multiple sclerosis, enrolled in a pregnancy study. CDR3s include the opening cysteine and the closing phenylalanine or tryptophan. Each record gives: J gene, clone size, D gene, CDR3 length, V gene, CDR3 DNA, CDR3 protein. A D gene is named only where the DNA matches it firmly. A row's size may be missing; if present it is once, few, many or a size class.

j_gene: TRBJ1-4; abundance: -; d_gene: -; len: 14; v_gene: TRBV5-1; CDR3nt: TGCGCCAGCAGCCCGGGATCTATGGGTGAAAAACTGTTTTTT; CDR3aa: CASSPGSMGEKLFF
j_gene: TRBJ2-7; abundance: -; d_gene: TRBD2; len: 16; v_gene: TRBV5-5; CDR3nt: TGTGCCAGCAGCTTGGAGGGGGATAGCGGGAGCTACGAGCAGTACTTC; CDR3aa: CASSLEGDSGSYEQYF
j_gene: TRBJ1-1; abundance: -; d_gene: TRBD1; len: 16; v_gene: TRBV5-4; CDR3nt: TGTGCCAGCAGCCCGGATGGAAGGGGGCTATACACTGAAGCTTTCTTT; CDR3aa: CASSPDGRGLYTEAFF
j_gene: TRBJ1-2; abundance: once; d_gene: -; len: 16; v_gene: TRBV25-1; CDR3nt: TGTGCCAGCAGCGGGGGAGGGGGAGCCCCTTTCTATGGCTACACCTTC; CDR3aa: CASSGGGGAPFYGYTF
j_gene: TRBJ2-1; abundance: -; d_gene: -; len: 13; v_gene: TRBV27; CDR3nt: TGTGCCAGCAGTTTAGGGAGATACAATGAGCAGTTCTTC; CDR3aa: CASSLGRYNEQFF
j_gene: TRBJ2-3; abundance: once; d_gene: -; len: 15; v_gene: TRBV6-4; CDR3nt: TGTGCCAGCAGTGACTCGGCAGGGGCTACAGATACGCAGTATTTT; CDR3aa: CASSDSAGATDTQYF
j_gene: TRBJ2-7; abundance: -; d_gene: -; len: 14; v_gene: TRBV28; CDR3nt: TGTGCCAGCAGTTCCCAGGGCCATTCCTACGAGCAGTACTTC; CDR3aa: CASSSQGHSYEQYF
j_gene: TRBJ2-7; abundance: once; d_gene: TRBD1; len: 15; v_gene: TRBV10-3; CDR3nt: TGTGCCATCAGCCCCTCGGGACAGGGGGTAAACGAGCAGTACTTC; CDR3aa: CAISPSGQGVNEQYF
j_gene: TRBJ2-3; abundance: -; d_gene: TRBD2; len: 16; v_gene: TRBV29-1; CDR3nt: TGCAGCGTTGAAGGATCGACTAGCGGGAGGGCAGATACGCAGTATTTT; CDR3aa: CSVEGSTSGRADTQYF
j_gene: TRBJ1-4; abundance: -; d_gene: -; len: 16; v_gene: TRBV14; CDR3nt: TGTGCCAGCAGCCAAGTGTCGAGGAACTTTGGAGGAAAACTGTTTTTT; CDR3aa: CASSQVSRNFGGKLFF
j_gene: TRBJ2-2; abundance: -; d_gene: TRBD2; len: 18; v_gene: TRBV5-1; CDR3nt: TGCGCCAGCAGCACCGGGACTAGCGGGAGGGCCGGGGCCGGGGAGCTGTTTTTT; CDR3aa: CASSTGTSGRAGAGELFF
j_gene: TRBJ2-3; abundance: -; d_gene: TRBD2; len: 16; v_gene: TRBV19; CDR3nt: TGTGCCAGTAGTCTTACCGGGACTAGCGGCACAGATACGCAGTATTTT; CDR3aa: CASSLTGTSGTDTQYF
j_gene: TRBJ1-2; abundance: -; d_gene: -; len: 15; v_gene: TRBV5-1; CDR3nt: TGCGCCAGCAGCTTGGAAGAGACAGCTAACTATGGCTACACCTTC; CDR3aa: CASSLEETANYGYTF
j_gene: TRBJ1-5; abundance: once; d_gene: -; len: 13; v_gene: TRBV28; CDR3nt: TGTGCCGGGCGGGGGGGGATCGGTCAGCCCCAGCATTTT; CDR3aa: CAGRGGIGQPQHF
j_gene: TRBJ1-2; abundance: -; d_gene: TRBD1; len: 12; v_gene: TRBV5-1; CDR3nt: TGCGCCAGCAGCACCGGACAGGGTGGCTACACCTTC; CDR3aa: CASSTGQGGYTF
j_gene: TRBJ1-2; abundance: -; d_gene: TRBD1; len: 14; v_gene: TRBV10-2; CDR3nt: TGCGCCAGCAGTGAGGACAGGGGAGACTATGGCTACACCTTC; CDR3aa: CASSEDRGDYGYTF
j_gene: TRBJ2-3; abundance: -; d_gene: -; len: 16; v_gene: TRBV6-5; CDR3nt: TGTGCCAGCAGTTACTCGACGGACAGACTTACAGATACGCAGTATTTT; CDR3aa: CASSYSTDRLTDTQYF
j_gene: TRBJ1-1; abundance: -; d_gene: -; len: 15; v_gene: TRBV28; CDR3nt: TGTGCCAGCAGTTTACGGCGGGGGTTGGACACTGAAGCTTTCTTT; CDR3aa: CASSLRRGLDTEAFF
j_gene: TRBJ1-3; abundance: -; d_gene: TRBD1; len: 13; v_gene: TRBV28; CDR3nt: TGTGCCAGCACCACGGGACAGGGAAACACCATATATTTT; CDR3aa: CASTTGQGNTIYF
j_gene: TRBJ2-7; abundance: -; d_gene: -; len: 14; v_gene: TRBV27; CDR3nt: TGTGCCAGCAGTTCAGGGATTCGGCGCTACGAGCAGTACTTC; CDR3aa: CASSSGIRRYEQYF
j_gene: TRBJ2-7; abundance: -; d_gene: -; len: 15; v_gene: TRBV7-7; CDR3nt: TGTGCTAGCAGCTCCGCGACAGGCACGGGGTACGAGCAGTACTTC; CDR3aa: CASSSATGTGYEQYF
j_gene: TRBJ2-3; abundance: -; d_gene: -; len: 17; v_gene: TRBV28; CDR3nt: TGTGCCAGCAGTTCGGGCTTAGAGTCTGAGGAGGCAGATACGCAGTATTTT; CDR3aa: CASSSGLESEEADTQYF
j_gene: TRBJ1-2; abundance: few; d_gene: -; len: 16; v_gene: TRBV7-2; CDR3nt: TGTGCCAGCAGCTATCGCGGGGGGACCGCGGGTCACGGCTACACCTTC; CDR3aa: CASSYRGGTAGHGYTF
j_gene: TRBJ2-2; abundance: -; d_gene: -; len: 13; v_gene: TRBV29-1; CDR3nt: TGCAGCGTTGATGCGCCGAACACCGGGGAGCTGTTTTTT; CDR3aa: CSVDAPNTGELFF